Following are 24 T cell receptor beta chains from one sample sequenced in a study of T cell repertoires in cytomegalovirus infection (dated by TCRdb to about 2019). TCRdb names Illumina HiSeq 1500 as the instrument used. The raw public data were reprocessed by TCRdb itself: fastp quality trimming at Q25, MiXCR clonotype calling, in-frame beta chains only. Each record represents a unique CDR3 protein, reported with the most common genes and DNA among its rows. Recorded for this sample are approximately 500,000 distinct CDR3 sequences; 16% of them occurred a single time. The ten largest clones add up to roughly a quarter of the sample. What was sequenced was CD8+ T cells from PBMCs. The receptors here all came from a human donor in good health (CMV status not recorded). Some clones in this sample may be carry-over from other donors' samples.

This sequence joins TRBV20-1 and TRBJ1-6; possible D gene TRBD1, 5 bases. CDR1 is DFQATT and CDR2 is SNEGSKA in the germline V gene (reference sequence). The V end lost 0 bases, the J end lost 9 bases, and 15 bases lay between the germline ends. This CDR3 has 15 amino acids. CDR3 in amino acids: CSARDLRTRTSPLHF. The CDR3 DNA is TGCAGTGCTAGAGATTTGAGGACACGAACTTCACCCCTCCACTTT.

The chain links TRBV10-2 to TRBJ1-1; D gene ambiguous. This CDR3 comprises 14 residues. V lost 0 bases and J 1 base, leaving 6 bases between the germline ends. The germline V gene encodes CDR1 WSHSY and CDR2 SAAADI. CDR3 in DNA: TGCGCCAGCAGTGAGTCCTGGCCGAACACTGAAGCTTTCTTT. It encodes CASSESWPNTEAFF.

In regard to this clonotype: A much larger clone sits a single nucleotide away, making a read error possible. The chain joins TRBV19 to TRBJ1-5; tentative D call: TRBD1 (6 bases). This CDR3 has 17 residues. Germline-derived CDR1 and CDR2 are LNHDA and SQIVND (reference sequence). The V gene lost 2 bases and the J gene lost 5 bases, with 19 bases spanning the gap. The CDR3 sequence: CASSINEEGGYHQPQHF. The DNA of the CDR3 is TGTGCCAGTAGTATAAACGAAGAAGGGGGGTACCATCAGCCCCAGCATTTT. The variable domain in full, completed from reference TRBV19 and TRBJ1-5, reads DGGITQSPKYLFRKEGQNVTLSCEQNLNHDAMYWYRQDPGQGLRLIYYSQIVNDFQKGDIAEGYSVSREKKESFPLTVTSAQKNPTAFYLCASSINEEGGYHQPQHFGDGTRLSIL.

This clonotype was observed a handful of times. The chain has TRBV28 and TRBJ2-5; 7 bases agree with TRBD2. Trimming cost V 2 bases and J 1 base; bases outside gene matches: 7. CDR1 is MDHEN, CDR2 SYDVKM, per germline. This CDR3 is built from 16 residues. The DNA of the CDR3 is TGTGCCAGCAGTTTAATAACGGGAGGCGGCCAAGAGACCCAGTACTTC. Its translation is CASSLITGGGQETQYF.

This clonotype was observed a few times. The chain joins TRBV12-5 to TRBJ2-5, with D perhaps matching TRBD1 (5 bases). Trimming removed 4 bases at V and 3 bases at J, with 9 bases between. Germline loops: CDR1 LGHNT, CDR2 FRNRAP. The CDR3 totals 13 residues. The CDR3, as DNA: TGTGCTAGTGGTTCAGGGTTCGAAGAGACCCAGTACTTC. Its protein product is CASGSGFEETQYF. Looking up the rest from reference TRBV12-5 and TRBJ2-5 gives the full variable domain: DARVTQTPRHKVTEMGQEVTMRCQPILGHNTVFWYRQTMMQGLELLAYFRNRAPLDDSGMPKDRFSAEMPDATLATLKIQPSEPRDSAVYFCASGSGFEETQYFGPGTRLLVL.

The chain uses TRBV24-1 and TRBJ2-5, with 9 bases identical to TRBD1. CDR3 length: 16 residues. CDR1 and CDR2 (germline): KGHDR, SFDVKD. V was pared by 4 bases and J by 6 bases, with 11 bases of the junction left unmatched. The CDR3 nucleotides read TGTGCCACCAGTGAGTGCCGAAGACAGGGGGAGAAGACCCAGTACTTC. Translation gives CATSECRRQGEKTQYF.

The chain recombines TRBV28 with TRBJ2-7; TRBD1 or TRBD2 may be the D gene (5 bases each). The CDR3 sequence is 14 residues long. Germline loops: CDR1 MDHEN, CDR2 SYDVKM. Trimming removed 8 bases at V and 5 bases at J, with 19 bases between. The CDR3, as DNA: TGTGCCAGCCGCCACCCCGGGGTGGGGCACGAGCAGTACTTC. As protein: CASRHPGVGHEQYF. Full variable domain (remainder filled in from reference TRBV28 and TRBJ2-7): DVKVTQSSRYLVKRTGEKVFLECVQDMDHENMFWYRQDPGLGLRLIYFSYDVKMKEKGDIPEGYSVSREKKERFSLILESASTNQTSMYLCASRHPGVGHEQYFGPGTRLTVT.

This clonotype was detected many times. The J gene is TRBJ2-1, the V gene TRBV5-6, with a tentative D call TRBD2 (5 bases). The CDR3 covers 15 residues. Trimming left V 4 bases short and J 0 bases short, with 11 bases between. Germline lookup yields CDR1 SGHDT and CDR2 YYEEEE. The CDR3 is CASSGAVSSYNEQFF. The CDR3 DNA is TGTGCCAGCAGCGGAGCGGTTAGCTCCTACAATGAGCAGTTCTTC.

The genes are TRBV29-1 and TRBJ2-6; D gene unclear. CDR3 length equals 15 residues. Trimming removed 3 bases from V and 2 bases from J, with 11 bases in between. Germline V gives CDR1 SQVTM, CDR2 ANQGSEA. The CDR3 nucleotides are TGCAGCGTTGAGGAGCCTAGGGCTGGGGCCAACGTCCTGACTTTC. It is translated as CSVEEPRAGANVLTF.

There are many counts of this clonotype. The J gene is TRBJ2-5, the V gene TRBV28; TRBD2 agrees at 8 bases. This CDR3 comprises 15 residues. Germline loops: CDR1 MDHEN, CDR2 SYDVKM. Trimming removed 5 bases from V and 5 bases from J; junction bases left unmatched: 10. Here the CDR3 DNA reads TGTGCCAGCAGTCCACAGCTAGCGGGCTGGGAGACCCAGTACTTC. Its translation: CASSPQLAGWETQYF.

This clonotype occurred many times. The J gene is TRBJ2-1, the V gene TRBV12-3 or TRBV12-4; TRBD1 matches at 8 bases. The CDR3 runs to 19 residues. V dropped 7 bases and J dropped 1; count of bases not matched to a gene: 18. In DNA form, the CDR3 reads TGTGCCAGCACTCTCGCCACTATCGGACAGGGAAGGTCCTACAATGAGCAGTTCTTC. Its translation is CASTLATIGQGRSYNEQFF.

This clonotype was detected ten times or more. The V gene is TRBV27, the J gene TRBJ1-2; the D gene is possibly TRBD1 (6 bases). CDR3 length: 13 residues. The V end was cut by 5 bases, the J end by 6 bases, with 13 bases between. The germline gives CDR1 MNHEY, CDR2 SMNVEV (reference sequence). The CDR3 sequence: CASSLQGQNGYTF. The CDR3 bases are TGTGCCAGCAGTCTGCAGGGGCAAAATGGCTACACCTTC.

This clonotype was seen a handful of times. The V gene is TRBV4-2, the J gene TRBJ2-1; a weak D match, TRBD2 (7 bases). The germline V and J ends were trimmed by 4 bases and 1 base, with 17 bases remaining between them. Per the germline V gene, CDR1 is LGHNA and CDR2 is YNFKEQ. The CDR3 covers 17 residues. The CDR3 spells CASSPGGGGGSYNEQFF. CDR3 in DNA: TGTGCCAGCAGCCCCGGAGGGGGGGGGGGTTCCTACAATGAGCAGTTCTTC.

This clonotype has more than one count but fewer than ten. The chain carries TRBV25-1 and TRBJ2-3, with 11 bases fitting TRBD2. The CDR3 loop spans 16 amino acids. Unmatched junction bases numbered 6, after V lost 2 bases and J lost 5 bases. The germline gives CDR1 MGHDK, CDR2 SYGVNS. The CDR3 DNA reads as TGTGCCAGCAGTGAAGCTTGGCTAGCGGGAGGAGATACGCAGTATTTT. Protein product: CASSEAWLAGGDTQYF. The full variable domain, with the rest looked up from reference TRBV25-1 and TRBJ2-3, is EADIYQTPRYLVIGTGKKITLECSQTMGHDKMYWYQQDPGMELHLIHYSYGVNSTEKGDLSSESTVSRIRTEHFPLTLESARPSHTSQYLCASSEAWLAGGDTQYFGPGTRLTVL.

This clonotype occurred a few times. The genes are TRBV19 and TRBJ1-1; unclear D gene. This CDR3 has 13 amino acids. Per germline, CDR1 LNHDA and CDR2 SQIVND (reference sequence). Trimming left V 7 bases short and J 3 bases short, with 12 bases between. The CDR3 region is CASINEWDTEAFF. CDR3 bases: TGTGCCAGTATAAACGAATGGGACACTGAAGCTTTCTTT. The full variable domain, completed using reference TRBV19 and TRBJ1-1, is DGGITQSPKYLFRKEGQNVTLSCEQNLNHDAMYWYRQDPGQGLRLIYYSQIVNDFQKGDIAEGYSVSREKKESFPLTVTSAQKNPTAFYLCASINEWDTEAFFGQGTRLTVV.

This clonotype was recorded at least ten times. The chain combines TRBV12-3 or TRBV12-4 with TRBJ1-1; D possibly corresponds to TRBD1 (6 bases). CDR3 length: 15 amino acids. V lost 4 bases and J 5 bases, leaving 17 bases between the germline ends. The DNA for the CDR3 is TGTGCCAGCAGTTCCACAGGGTTGAGAGAAACTGAAGCTTTCTTT. It encodes CASSSTGLRETEAFF.

With regard to this clonotype: Given the absence of the conserved phenylalanine or tryptophan at the CDR3 end, a read error is likely. The chain employs TRBV5-6 and TRBJ2-7, with D possibly being TRBD1 (6 bases). Trimming took 0 bases from V and 2 from J, leaving 12 bases between them. Germline V gene lookup returns CDR1 SGHDT and CDR2 YYEEEE. This CDR3 spans 15 amino acids. CDR3 DNA: TGTGCCAGCAGCTTGGCTACAGGGTATCCCTACGAGCAGTACTTA. It yields the protein CASSLATGYPYEQYL.

There are many counts of this clonotype. This chain links TRBV7-9 with TRBJ2-2, with 8 bases identical to TRBD1. There are 16 residues in the CDR3. V shed 4 bases and J 4 bases; nucleotides not matched to a gene: 8. CDR1 is SEHNR, CDR2 FQNEAQ, per germline (reference sequence). The CDR3 nucleotides read TGTGCCAGCAGCTGGGACAGGTCGGTGGCCACCGGGGAGCTGTTTTTT. Its translation is CASSWDRSVATGELFF.

This clonotype was counted at least ten times. The rearrangement joins TRBV6-1 to TRBJ2-7; the D gene is possibly TRBD2 (6 bases). Trimming pared 0 bases from V and 0 bases from J, leaving 9 bases between. Germline V gives CDR1 MNHNS, CDR2 SASEGT. CDR3 length: 15 residues. CDR3 region: CASSEAEGSSYEQYF. The CDR3 nucleotides are TGTGCCAGCAGTGAAGCGGAGGGGAGCTCCTACGAGCAGTACTTC.

This clonotype was detected many times. The chain carries TRBV28 and TRBJ1-5; TRBD1 agrees at 7 bases. The CDR3 loop spans 14 amino acids. Germline assignment: CDR1 MDHEN and CDR2 SYDVKM. J gave up 3 bases and V 8 bases, and 7 bases lay outside the gene matches. The CDR3 sequence is CASFDRALNQPQHF. In nucleotides, the CDR3 is TGTGCCAGCTTCGACAGGGCCCTCAATCAGCCCCAGCATTTT.

In this sample, this clonotype turned up many times. This chain joins TRBV7-6 and TRBJ2-7; D call uncertain. The CDR3 has 13 residues. The V end was cut by 5 bases, the J end by 3 bases, with 11 bases between. In germline, CDR1 is SGHVS, CDR2 FNYEAQ. The CDR3 DNA reads TGTGCCAGCAGCGAGACGGCAGGCTACGAGCAGTACTTC. It yields the protein CASSETAGYEQYF.

The chain joins TRBV28 to TRBJ2-7, with D possibly TRBD1 on 6 matching bases. Germline-derived CDR1 and CDR2 are MDHEN and SYDVKM. V was pared by 4 bases and J by 2 bases, with 15 bases between. The CDR3 spans 15 residues. CDR3 residues: CASSSLGGDPYEQYF. CDR3 coding DNA: TGTGCCAGCAGTTCCCTAGGGGGAGACCCCTACGAGCAGTACTTC.

At least ten counts were recorded for this clonotype. J is TRBJ1-5 and V is TRBV6-6; D is perhaps TRBD1 (5 bases). Germline V gives CDR1 MNHNY, CDR2 SVGAGI (reference sequence). V gave up 5 bases and J gave up 1 base, with 12 bases separating them. CDR3 length: 15 amino acids. The CDR3 loop is CASSLKGLSNQPQHF. As DNA, the CDR3 is TGTGCCAGCAGTCTAAAGGGGCTGAGCAATCAGCCCCAGCATTTT.

This clonotype was seen more than once but under ten times. The chain recombines TRBV2 with TRBJ1-2; D is unclear. Germline CDR1 and CDR2: SNHLY and FYNNEI. Trimming took off 8 bases at V and 4 bases at J, with 11 bases between the two ends. The CDR3 contains 12 residues. The CDR3 region has the DNA TGTGCCAGCCCAGTAGTTCCCTATGGCTACACCTTC. Translation: CASPVVPYGYTF. The full variable domain, completed using reference TRBV2 and TRBJ1-2, is EPEVTQTPSHQVTQMGQEVILRCVPISNHLYFYWYRQILGQKVEFLVSFYNNEISEKSEIFDDQFSVERPDGSNFTLKIRSTKLEDSAMYFCASPVVPYGYTFGSGTRLTVV.